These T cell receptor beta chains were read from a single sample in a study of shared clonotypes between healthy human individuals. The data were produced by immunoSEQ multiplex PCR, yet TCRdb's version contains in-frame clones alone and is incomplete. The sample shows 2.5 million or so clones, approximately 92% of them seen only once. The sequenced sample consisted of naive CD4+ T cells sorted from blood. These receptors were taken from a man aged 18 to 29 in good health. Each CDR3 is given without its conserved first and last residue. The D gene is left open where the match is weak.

CDR3 protein: ASSPLQGPGTEAF
V gene: TRBV18
D gene: NA
J gene: TRBJ1-1

CDR3 protein: ASSFILEANQPQH
V gene: TRBV5-6
D gene: NA
J gene: TRBJ1-5

CDR3 protein: ASSLFRLALTTHEQF
V gene: TRBV5-6
D gene: TRBD2
J gene: TRBJ2-1

CDR3 protein: ASSRDSLTYEQY
V gene: TRBV19
D gene: TRBD1
J gene: TRBJ2-7

CDR3 protein: ASSPSGGRARSGANVLT
V gene: TRBV7-8
D gene: TRBD2
J gene: TRBJ2-6

CDR3 protein: ASRPLAGGPREQF
V gene: TRBV2
D gene: TRBD2
J gene: TRBJ2-1

CDR3 protein: AWRAAGSYNSPLH
V gene: TRBV30
D gene: NA
J gene: TRBJ1-6

CDR3 protein: ASSPPTGHTEAF
V gene: TRBV18
D gene: NA
J gene: TRBJ1-1

CDR3 protein: ASSVSGNYEQY
V gene: TRBV7-9
D gene: NA
J gene: TRBJ2-7

CDR3 protein: ASRVGGENEQY
V gene: TRBV6-6
D gene: NA
J gene: TRBJ2-7

CDR3 protein: ATSRESSGRARFEQF
V gene: TRBV15
D gene: TRBD2
J gene: TRBJ2-1

CDR3 protein: ASSQPRQGNYGYT
V gene: TRBV4-1
D gene: TRBD1
J gene: TRBJ1-2

CDR3 protein: ASSSDRGTYEQY
V gene: TRBV19
D gene: NA
J gene: TRBJ2-7

CDR3 protein: ASAGTSGAYNEQF
V gene: TRBV12-5
D gene: TRBD2
J gene: TRBJ2-1

CDR3 protein: ASSETLGNTIY
V gene: TRBV7-3
D gene: NA
J gene: TRBJ1-3

CDR3 protein: ASSPTGEETQY
V gene: TRBV19
D gene: TRBD1
J gene: TRBJ2-5

CDR3 protein: ASSLGAGQPHSPLH
V gene: TRBV7-9
D gene: NA
J gene: TRBJ1-6

CDR3 protein: ASSQEPSSYNEQF
V gene: TRBV4-2
D gene: NA
J gene: TRBJ2-1

CDR3 protein: AISGAGTGSYGYT
V gene: TRBV10-3
D gene: TRBD1
J gene: TRBJ1-2

CDR3 protein: ASSETGQKSGNTIY
V gene: TRBV2
D gene: NA
J gene: TRBJ1-3

CDR3 protein: ASNFRDRVSPLH
V gene: TRBV23-1
D gene: TRBD1
J gene: TRBJ1-6

CDR3 protein: ASSLRRDTGGAETQY
V gene: TRBV5-1
D gene: TRBD1
J gene: TRBJ2-5

CDR3 protein: ASSLEAGSQETQY
V gene: TRBV5-1
D gene: NA
J gene: TRBJ2-5

CDR3 protein: AISTGAQETQY
V gene: TRBV10-3
D gene: NA
J gene: TRBJ2-5

CDR3 protein: ASSPLPGLAGEQY
V gene: TRBV6-1
D gene: TRBD2
J gene: TRBJ2-7

CDR3 protein: ASSTAVSGANVLT
V gene: TRBV19
D gene: NA
J gene: TRBJ2-6

CDR3 protein: ASSPPGQGGSPLH
V gene: TRBV18
D gene: TRBD1
J gene: TRBJ1-6

CDR3 protein: ASSHKSSDREQY
V gene: TRBV19
D gene: NA
J gene: TRBJ2-7

CDR3 protein: AWRGTGNEKLF
V gene: TRBV30
D gene: TRBD1
J gene: TRBJ1-4

CDR3 protein: ASSEAVTGQISQETQY
V gene: TRBV6-1
D gene: NA
J gene: TRBJ2-5

CDR3 protein: ASSVGVAGETQY
V gene: TRBV9
D gene: NA
J gene: TRBJ2-5

CDR3 protein: ASSQAPRAKNIQY
V gene: TRBV5-1
D gene: NA
J gene: TRBJ2-4

CDR3 protein: ASSYSGGGQPQH
V gene: TRBV6-5
D gene: NA
J gene: TRBJ1-5

CDR3 protein: AAKGAGLNTGELF
V gene: TRBV27
D gene: NA
J gene: TRBJ2-2

CDR3 protein: ASSSDSGDYSNQPQH
V gene: TRBV7-9
D gene: NA
J gene: TRBJ1-5

CDR3 protein: ASSLPRSAKLF
V gene: TRBV28
D gene: NA
J gene: TRBJ1-4

CDR3 protein: ASSQDPGGGYT
V gene: TRBV4-1
D gene: TRBD1
J gene: TRBJ1-2

CDR3 protein: ASRSVETQY
V gene: TRBV2
D gene: NA
J gene: TRBJ2-5

CDR3 protein: ASSVGQASSYEQY
V gene: TRBV9
D gene: NA
J gene: TRBJ2-7

CDR3 protein: AWRLPQQVTNSPLH
V gene: TRBV30
D gene: NA
J gene: TRBJ1-6

CDR3 protein: ASSQEQVTDTQY
V gene: TRBV4-1
D gene: NA
J gene: TRBJ2-3

CDR3 protein: ASSLAGNTEAF
V gene: TRBV11-2
D gene: NA
J gene: TRBJ1-1

CDR3 protein: ASSTLTGGQSNQPQH
V gene: TRBV5-6
D gene: TRBD1
J gene: TRBJ1-5

CDR3 protein: ASRSYNEQF
V gene: TRBV6-5
D gene: NA
J gene: TRBJ2-1

CDR3 protein: ASSILSSGYTGELF
V gene: TRBV19
D gene: TRBD2
J gene: TRBJ2-2

CDR3 protein: AISPGTSGNNEQF
V gene: TRBV10-3
D gene: TRBD2
J gene: TRBJ2-1